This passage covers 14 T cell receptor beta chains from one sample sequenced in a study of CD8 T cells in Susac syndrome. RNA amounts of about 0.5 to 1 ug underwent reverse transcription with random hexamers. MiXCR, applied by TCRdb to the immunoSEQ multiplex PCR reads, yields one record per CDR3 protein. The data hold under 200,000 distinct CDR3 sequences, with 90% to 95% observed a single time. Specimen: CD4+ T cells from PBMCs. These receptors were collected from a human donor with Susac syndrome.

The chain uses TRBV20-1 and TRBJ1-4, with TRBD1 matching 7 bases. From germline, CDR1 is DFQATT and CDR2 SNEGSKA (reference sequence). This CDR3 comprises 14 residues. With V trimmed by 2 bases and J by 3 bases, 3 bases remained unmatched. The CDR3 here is CSARPGQANEKLFF. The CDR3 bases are TGCAGTGCTAGACCCGGACAGGCTAATGAAAAACTGTTTTTT.

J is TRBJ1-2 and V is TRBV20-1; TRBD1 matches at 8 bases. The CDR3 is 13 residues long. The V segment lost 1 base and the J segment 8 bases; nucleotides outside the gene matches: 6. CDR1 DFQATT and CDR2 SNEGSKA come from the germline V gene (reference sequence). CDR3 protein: CSARVPRTGGYTF. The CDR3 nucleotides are TGCAGTGCTAGAGTTCCTCGGACAGGGGGCTACACCTTC.

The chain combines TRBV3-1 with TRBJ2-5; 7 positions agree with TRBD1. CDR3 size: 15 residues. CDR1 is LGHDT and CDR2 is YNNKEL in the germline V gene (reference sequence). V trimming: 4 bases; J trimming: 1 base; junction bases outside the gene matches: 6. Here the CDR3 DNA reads TGTGCCAGCAGCCCCAAGTGGGACAGCCAAGAGACCCAGTACTTC. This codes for CASSPKWDSQETQYF.

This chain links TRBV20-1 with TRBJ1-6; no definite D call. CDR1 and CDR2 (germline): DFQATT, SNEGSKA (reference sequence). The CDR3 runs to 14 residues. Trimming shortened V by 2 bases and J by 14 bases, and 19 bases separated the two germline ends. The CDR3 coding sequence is TGCAGTGCTAGATTCCCCCGGGGAAGTGCGGCCCTCCACTTT. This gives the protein CSARFPRGSAALHF.

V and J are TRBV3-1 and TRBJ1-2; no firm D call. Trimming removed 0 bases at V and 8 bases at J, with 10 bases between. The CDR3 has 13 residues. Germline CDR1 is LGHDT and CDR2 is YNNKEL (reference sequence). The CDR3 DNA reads TGTGCCAGCAGCCAAGAATCCTTGGTAGGCTACACCTTC. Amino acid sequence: CASSQESLVGYTF.

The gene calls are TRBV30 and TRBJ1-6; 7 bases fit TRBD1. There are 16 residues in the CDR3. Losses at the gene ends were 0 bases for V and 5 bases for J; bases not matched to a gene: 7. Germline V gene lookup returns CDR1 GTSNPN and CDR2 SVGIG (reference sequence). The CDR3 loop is CAWSVIPGGDNSPLHF. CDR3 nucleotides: TGTGCCTGGAGTGTAATCCCAGGGGGGGATAATTCACCCCTCCACTTT. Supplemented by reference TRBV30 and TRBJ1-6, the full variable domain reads SQTIHQWPATLVQPVGSPLSLECTVEGTSNPNLYWYRQAAGRGLQLLFYSVGIGQISSEVPQNLSASRPQDRQFILSSKKLLLSDSGFYLCAWSVIPGGDNSPLHFGNGTRLTVT.

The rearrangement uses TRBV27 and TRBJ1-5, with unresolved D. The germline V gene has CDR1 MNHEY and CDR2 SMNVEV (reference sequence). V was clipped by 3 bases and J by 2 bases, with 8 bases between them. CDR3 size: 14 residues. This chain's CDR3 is CASSFFAGNQPQHF. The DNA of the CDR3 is TGTGCCAGCAGTTTTTTTGCTGGCAATCAGCCCCAGCATTTT.

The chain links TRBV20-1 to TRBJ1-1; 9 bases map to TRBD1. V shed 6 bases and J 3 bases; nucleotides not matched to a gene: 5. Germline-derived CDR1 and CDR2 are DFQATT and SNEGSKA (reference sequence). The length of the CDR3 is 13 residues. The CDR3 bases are TGCAGTGCACTCTGGACAGGGGACACTGAAGCTTTCTTT. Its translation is CSALWTGDTEAFF.

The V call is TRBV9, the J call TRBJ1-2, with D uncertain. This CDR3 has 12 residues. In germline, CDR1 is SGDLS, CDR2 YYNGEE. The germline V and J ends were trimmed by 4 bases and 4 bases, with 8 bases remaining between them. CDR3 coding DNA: TGTGCCAGCAGCACGGACGTCTATGGCTACACCTTC. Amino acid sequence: CASSTDVYGYTF.

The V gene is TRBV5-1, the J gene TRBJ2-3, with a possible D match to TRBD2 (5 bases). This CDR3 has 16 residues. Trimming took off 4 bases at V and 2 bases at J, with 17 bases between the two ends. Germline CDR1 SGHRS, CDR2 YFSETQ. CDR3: CASSPDSGGVTDTQYF. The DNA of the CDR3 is TGCGCCAGCAGCCCGGATTCCGGAGGAGTCACAGATACGCAGTATTTT. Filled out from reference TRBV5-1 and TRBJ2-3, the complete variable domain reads KAGVTQTPRYLIKTRGQQVTLSCSPISGHRSVSWYQQTPGQGLQFLFEYFSETQRNKGNFPGRFSGRQFSNSRSEMNVSTLELGDSALYLCASSPDSGGVTDTQYFGPGTRLTVL.

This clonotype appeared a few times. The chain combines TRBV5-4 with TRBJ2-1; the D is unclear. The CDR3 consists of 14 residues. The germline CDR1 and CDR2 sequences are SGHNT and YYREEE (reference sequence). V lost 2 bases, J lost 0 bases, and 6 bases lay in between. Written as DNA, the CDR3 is TGTGCCAGCAGCTTAACGAGCTCCTACAATGAGCAGTTCTTC. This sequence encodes CASSLTSSYNEQFF.

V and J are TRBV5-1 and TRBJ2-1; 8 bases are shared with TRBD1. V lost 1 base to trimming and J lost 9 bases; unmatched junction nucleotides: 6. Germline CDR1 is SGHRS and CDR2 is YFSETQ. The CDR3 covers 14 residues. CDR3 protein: CASSLRTGTSEQFF. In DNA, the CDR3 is TGCGCCAGCAGCTTGAGGACAGGGACAAGTGAGCAGTTCTTC.

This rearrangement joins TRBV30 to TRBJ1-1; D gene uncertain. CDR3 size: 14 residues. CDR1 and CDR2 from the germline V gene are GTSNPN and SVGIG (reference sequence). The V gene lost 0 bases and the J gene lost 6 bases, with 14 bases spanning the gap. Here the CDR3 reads CAWSVYGGEAEAFF. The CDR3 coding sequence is TGTGCCTGGAGTGTATATGGCGGAGAGGCTGAAGCTTTCTTT.

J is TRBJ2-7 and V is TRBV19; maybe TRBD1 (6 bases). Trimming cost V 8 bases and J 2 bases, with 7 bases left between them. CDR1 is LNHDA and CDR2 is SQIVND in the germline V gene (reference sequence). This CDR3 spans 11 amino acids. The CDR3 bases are TGTGCCAGTGGGACACCCTACGAGCAGTACTTC. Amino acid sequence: CASGTPYEQYF.